This T cell receptor beta chain was observed in a study of blood T cell repertoires in COVID-19. Sequencing was performed with immunoSEQ multiplex PCR; in TCRdb, only in-frame clones are kept and a portion is missing. The sample includes around 390,000 clones, roughly 89% seen only once; the top ten take roughly a tenth. After removal of 3 bases from V and 6 bases from J, the junction contained 12 bases not matched to a gene. CDR3 length: 17 amino acids. Germline CDR1 and CDR2: SGHRS and YFSETQ. The sequenced material came from PBMCs or T cells enriched from blood (not recorded which). This clonotype was obtained from a woman aged 45-59 years who had recovered from COVID-19. The genes are TRBV5-1 and TRBJ2-3; TRBD2 matches 11 bases. The CDR3 sequence: CASSSGTLAGGSDTQYF. The CDR3 DNA reads as TGCGCCAGCAGCTCGGGTACCTTAGCGGGGGGGTCGGATACGCAGTATTTT. Supplemented by reference TRBV5-1 and TRBJ2-3, the full variable domain reads KAGVTQTPRYLIKTRGQQVTLSCSPISGHRSVSWYQQTPGQGLQFLFEYFSETQRNKGNFPGRFSGRQFSNSRSEMNVSTLELGDSALYLCASSSGTLAGGSDTQYFGPGTRLTVL.